Presented here are 31 T cell receptor beta chains from one specimen sequenced in a study of tumor and adjacent non-tumor tissue in lung cancer. The template was RNA from unsorted bulk tissue. Distant lung tissue was collected more than 3 cm away from the tumor edge. The library came from three nested PCR rounds adapted from ARM-PCR protocols. TCRdb used MiXCR to reprocess the multiplex PCR reads, holding one entry per CDR3 protein. The profile shows over 100,000 distinct CDR3 sequences, about 61% of them singletons. Sequenced input: distant non-tumor lung tissue. These receptors came from a man aged 55 to 70 with non-small cell lung cancer.

The chain recombines TRBV28 with TRBJ2-5; D uncertain. The CDR3 extends over 14 amino acids. Germline V gene sequence: CDR1 MDHEN, CDR2 SYDVKM. The V gene lost 5 bases and the J gene lost 0 bases, with 10 bases spanning the gap. The CDR3 DNA reads as TGTGCCAGCAGTGAAGGATCGTACCAAGAGACCCAGTACTTC. Amino acids: CASSEGSYQETQYF.

Ten or more counts support this clonotype. The chain recombines TRBV11-2 with TRBJ2-1; D tentatively reads TRBD1 or TRBD2 (6 bases each). The CDR3 is made up of 15 amino acids. Germline loops: CDR1 SGHAT, CDR2 FQNNGV. Between the trimmed V and J ends, which lost 5 bases and 1 base, there was a span of 12 bases. CDR3 coding DNA: TGTGCCAGCAGCCAGGGGACTCAGTCCTACAATGAGCAGTTCTTC. Translated, it gives CASSQGTQSYNEQFF.

Worth noting for this clonotype: The CDR3 end shows no conserved phenylalanine or tryptophan, and so a read error is likely. The CDR3 loop reads CASSSTSGGYEQYY. For the CDR3, the DNA is TGTGCCAGCAGCTCTACTAGTGGGGGTTACGAGCAGTACTAC. The chain couples TRBV5-4 to TRBJ2-7; possibly TRBD1 or TRBD2 for D (5 bases each). The CDR3 spans 14 residues. Germline V lookup: CDR1 SGHNT, CDR2 YYREEE (reference sequence). V lost 3 bases and J lost 4, with 14 bases in between.

Comment on this clonotype: Mismatch with germline at one junction end may stem from a read error. The genes are TRBV20-1 and TRBJ2-3; D may be TRBD2 (5 bases). The CDR3 totals 14 residues. Per germline, CDR1 DFQATT and CDR2 SNEGSKA (reference sequence). CDR3 amino acids: CSANTGGNTDTLYF. Here the CDR3 DNA reads TGCAGTGCGAATACCGGAGGCAACACAGATACGCTGTATTTT.

The V call is TRBV12-3 or TRBV12-4, the J call TRBJ2-4; D uncertain. The CDR3 runs 13 residues. V was cut by 6 bases and J by 0 bases, with 6 bases left in between. For the CDR3, the DNA is TGTGCCAGCAGATACGGAGCCAAAAACATTCAGTACTTC. Translation gives CASRYGAKNIQYF.

This clonotype appeared once. A much larger clone lies a single base off, so this may be a read error. V and J are TRBV20-1 and TRBJ2-3; tentative D call: TRBD2 (5 bases). Germline CDR1 DFQATT, CDR2 SNEGSKA (reference sequence). The CDR3 totals 12 residues. The CDR3 reads CSTRPYTDTQYF. The CDR3 DNA reads as TGCAGTACTAGACCATACACAGATACGCAGTATTTT.

This clonotype has ten or more counts. The V call is TRBV12-3 or TRBV12-4, the J call TRBJ2-5; D is unresolved. With 7 bases removed from V and 1 base from J, the gap between germline ends came to 10 bases. CDR3 size: 13 residues. The CDR3 is CASTREFQETQYF. CDR3 in DNA: TGTGCCAGCACCCGAGAATTCCAAGAGACCCAGTACTTC.

Comment on this clonotype: A read error is possible here, since a much larger clone lies one base away. This chain links TRBV5-1 with TRBJ2-2; D tentatively fits TRBD1 or TRBD2 (5 bases each). Germline loops: CDR1 SGHRS, CDR2 YFSETQ. The CDR3 runs to 17 residues. This CDR3 reads CASSLKSGQKNTGELSF. As DNA, the CDR3 is TGCGCCAGCAGCTTGAAGTCAGGGCAGAAAAACACCGGGGAGCTGTCTTTT.

With respect to this clonotype: At one boundary the junction diverges from the germline segment, which might be a read error. This CDR3 is CTSSQGPGKLFF. The CDR3 DNA sequence: TGTACCAGCAGTCAAGGACCCGGGAAGCTGTTTTTT. The chain employs TRBV4-2 and TRBJ2-2, with TRBD2 as a possible D gene (5 bases). This CDR3 has 12 residues. The germline V gene has CDR1 LGHNA and CDR2 YNFKEQ.

This clonotype was detected a few times. The chain recombines TRBV19 with TRBJ2-1; either TRBD1 or TRBD2 may supply D (5 bases each). V was shortened by 8 bases and J by 8 bases, with 10 bases between the two germline ends. The CDR3 is made up of 11 amino acids. From germline, CDR1 is LNHDA and CDR2 SQIVND (reference sequence). This CDR3 is CASRRGDEQFF. The CDR3 DNA follows: TGTGCCAGTCGTCGGGGCGATGAGCAGTTCTTC.

The table lists this clonotype with many counts. CDR3 sequence reads: CASSSTTIYEQYF. CDR3 DNA sequence: TGTGCCAGCAGCTCGACTACTATCTACGAGCAGTACTTC. This chain uses TRBV7-9 with TRBJ2-7; a possible D gene is TRBD2 (5 bases). CDR1 SEHNR and CDR2 FQNEAQ come from the germline V gene (reference sequence). Trimming took 4 bases from V and 3 from J, leaving 10 bases between them. The CDR3 sequence is 13 residues long.

This chain joins TRBV10-3 and TRBJ2-2; 7 bases line up with TRBD2. V shed 9 bases, J shed 1 base, and the junction held 11 bases outside the gene matches. The V gene's germline CDR1 is ENHRY and CDR2 SYGVKD. CDR3 length equals 16 residues. The CDR3 loop reads CAISGVTQENTGELFF. As DNA, the CDR3 is TGTGCCATAAGCGGGGTTACACAAGAGAACACCGGGGAGCTGTTTTTT.

The chain carries TRBV5-1 and TRBJ1-5, with 8 positions matching TRBD1. Per germline, CDR1 SGHRS and CDR2 YFSETQ. There are 13 residues in the CDR3. Losses at the gene ends were 9 bases for V and 3 bases for J; bases not matched to a gene: 5. The CDR3 nucleotides read TGCGCCAACAGGGGGGACAACAATCAGCCCCAGCATTTT. This encodes CANRGDNNQPQHF.

This clonotype appeared once. One junction end disagrees with the germline gene, perhaps due to a read error. J is TRBJ2-7 and V is TRBV11-1, with 10 bases that match TRBD1. Germline values: CDR1 SGHAT, CDR2 FQDESV (reference sequence). The CDR3 contains 15 residues. CDR3 bases: TGTGCTAGCAACACCGCGGGACAGGGGCGTTACCAGCAGTACTTC. This sequence encodes CASNTAGQGRYQQYF.

This clonotype came up a few times. The chain has TRBV10-3 and TRBJ2-7; D may be TRBD2 (6 bases). The CDR3 is made up of 15 amino acids. Trimming shortened V by 2 bases and J by 4 bases, and 15 bases separated the two germline ends. Germline V CDR1 and CDR2: ENHRY, SYGVKD. CDR3 bases: TGTGCCATCAGTGAGCCCGGACGGGGGAGGTACGAGCAGTACTTC. Its protein is CAISEPGRGRYEQYF.

As for this clonotype: A much more abundant neighbour one base away suggests this may be a read error. The chain links TRBV5-4 to TRBJ1-1; D is uncertain. Germline V gene lookup returns CDR1 SGHNT and CDR2 YYREEE (reference sequence). The CDR3 is 12 residues long. The CDR3 DNA reads TGTGCCAGCAGCTTAGAGAACATTGAAGCTTTCTTT. Its translation: CASSLENIEAFF.

This clonotype was counted many times. V is TRBV29-1 and J is TRBJ2-2; TRBD2 agrees at 15 bases. Germline CDR1 is SQVTM and CDR2 is ANQGSEA. With V trimmed by 4 bases and J by 2 bases, 5 bases remained unmatched. The CDR3 spans 17 residues. The CDR3 bases are TGCAGCGTTGTGGGGACTAGCGGGAGGATAAACACCGGGGAGCTGTTTTTT. Translation: CSVVGTSGRINTGELFF.

This clonotype has a handful of counts. With a much larger clone just one base away, this may be a read error. The V gene is TRBV7-8, the J gene TRBJ2-1; a possible D gene is TRBD2 (6 bases). Germline values: CDR1 SGHVS, CDR2 FQNEAQ. The CDR3 sequence is 12 residues long. In nucleotides, the CDR3 is TGTGTCAGCAGCTCGTCAGGAGGGAAGCAGTTCTTC. It yields the protein CVSSSSGGKQFF.

The chain joins TRBV11-2 to TRBJ2-5; D gene ambiguous. Germline loops: CDR1 SGHAT, CDR2 FQNNGV. V gave up 0 bases and J gave up 7 bases, with 9 bases separating them. The length of the CDR3 is 13 residues. CDR3 sequence (DNA): TGTGCCAGCAGCTTAGACATTAAAGTGACCCAGTACTTC. It translates to CASSLDIKVTQYF. Full variable domain (rest looked up from reference TRBV11-2 and TRBJ2-5): EAGVAQSPRYKIIEKRQSVAFWCNPISGHATLYWYQQILGQGPKLLIQFQNNGVVDDSQLPKDRFSAERLKGVDSTLKIQPAKLEDSAVYLCASSLDIKVTQYFGPGTRLLVL.

Concerning this clonotype: An end of the junction does not agree with germline; a read error may underlie this. The rearrangement links TRBV5-4 to TRBJ2-1; D possibly matches TRBD1 or TRBD2 (5 bases each). CDR1 and CDR2 from the germline V gene are SGHNT and YYREEE (reference sequence). The CDR3 covers 12 residues. The DNA of the CDR3 is TGTGTCAGCAGCTTGGAGGACAATGAGCAGCTCTTC. Translation: CVSSLEDNEQLF.

This clonotype has just a few counts. The genes are TRBV28 and TRBJ2-3; D possibly uses TRBD1 or TRBD2 (5 bases each). The V gene lost 8 bases and the J gene lost 7 bases, with 7 bases spanning the gap. CDR1 MDHEN and CDR2 SYDVKM come from the germline V gene. The CDR3 consists of 10 residues. DNA of the CDR3: TGTGCCAGCGGGACGAATACGCAGTATTTT. Amino acid sequence: CASGTNTQYF.

At least ten counts were recorded for this clonotype. V usage is TRBV11-2 and J usage is TRBJ2-1, with D maybe TRBD1 (6 bases). There are 13 residues in the CDR3. Deletions cut 0 bases from V and 9 bases from J, with 9 bases between. CDR1 and CDR2 (germline): SGHAT, FQNNGV. The CDR3 sequence: CASSLDPGVEQFF. CDR3 coding DNA: TGTGCCAGCAGCTTAGATCCAGGGGTTGAGCAGTTCTTC.

Of note for this clonotype: A read error is possible here, since a much larger clone lies one base away. The rearrangement uses TRBV5-4 and TRBJ2-6; D ambiguous. CDR3 size: 16 residues. V lost 3 bases and J 8 bases, leaving 18 bases between the germline ends. CDR1 and CDR2 (germline): SGHNT, YYREEE (reference sequence). CDR3 nucleotide sequence: TGTGCCAGCAGCTGGGGTGTTGGGATAAGGTCCAACGTCCTGACTTTC. It codes for CASSWGVGIRSNVLTF.

Many counts were recorded for this clonotype. V gene TRBV4-3 combines with J gene TRBJ2-7; 8 positions match TRBD1. In germline, CDR1 is LGHNA, CDR2 YSLEER. The CDR3 covers 15 residues. V lost 0 bases to trimming and J lost 5 bases; unmatched junction nucleotides: 6. The CDR3 region has the DNA TGCGCCAGCAGCCAAGAGGACAGGGAGGCCGACGAGCAGTACTTC. It yields the protein CASSQEDREADEQYF.

As for this clonotype: An end of the junction differs from the germline gene, which may be a read error. The gene calls are TRBV29-1 and TRBJ2-7; possibly TRBD2 for D (5 bases). Germline CDR1 SQVTM, CDR2 ANQGSEA. This CDR3 is built from 12 residues. As DNA, the CDR3 is TGCAGCGCGCAACTGGGAGCCTACGAACAGTACTTC. Translated, it gives CSAQLGAYEQYF.

The rearrangement links TRBV30 to TRBJ1-5; D gene unclear. Germline V gene sequence: CDR1 GTSNPN, CDR2 SVGIG (reference sequence). CDR3 size: 16 residues. The chain's CDR3 is CVCRGGSGRPGSPQHF. The CDR3 DNA is TGTGTCTGCCGTGGCGGTAGCGGCAGGCCCGGATCGCCCCAGCATTTT.

A word on this clonotype: No conserved phenylalanine or tryptophan is present at the end of the CDR3, so a read error is the likely explanation. The V and J genes are TRBV6-2 or TRBV6-3 and TRBJ2-7; tentatively, D is TRBD1 (5 bases). The CDR3 has 13 residues. Germline V gene sequence: CDR1 MNHEY, CDR2 SVGEGT. CDR3 sequence (DNA): TGTGCCAGCACTTCCGGACAATCCTACGTGCAGTACTTA. Translating gives CASTSGQSYVQYL.

Ten or more counts support this clonotype. The rearrangement uses TRBV29-1 and TRBJ2-7; TRBD1 matches 8 bases. Per the germline V gene, CDR1 is SQVTM and CDR2 is ANQGSEA. The CDR3 runs 14 residues. Germline trimming cut 4 bases from V and 1 base from J; bases unmatched to any gene: 6. Here the CDR3 reads CSVVAGGHSYEQYF. DNA of the CDR3: TGCAGCGTTGTGGCAGGGGGCCATTCCTACGAGCAGTACTTC.

J is TRBJ2-1 and V is TRBV6-1, with unresolved D. The CDR3 extends over 12 amino acids. The V and J ends lost 10 bases and 10 bases respectively, with 17 bases between them. CDR1 and CDR2 (germline): MNHNS, SASEGT. The chain's CDR3 is CANRDPRREQFF. For the CDR3, the DNA is TGTGCCAATAGAGATCCCCGCCGGGAGCAGTTCTTC.

This clonotype was picked up many times. V and J are TRBV20-1 and TRBJ2-7; no reliable D call. This CDR3 region has 12 residues. Trimming took off 5 bases at V and 4 bases at J, with 12 bases between the two ends. Germline assignment: CDR1 DFQATT and CDR2 SNEGSKA (reference sequence). The CDR3 DNA reads TGCAGTGCTTCACCCTCAGGTTACGAGCAGTACTTC. This codes for CSASPSGYEQYF.

In regard to this clonotype: A read error is possible here, since a much larger clone lies one base away. The J gene is TRBJ1-2, the V gene TRBV11-2, with a tentative D call TRBD1 (5 bases). The CDR3 runs to 13 residues. V lost 5 bases and J lost 8, with 15 bases in between. Per the germline V gene, CDR1 is SGHAT and CDR2 is FQNNGV. DNA of the CDR3: TGTGCCAGCAGCATAGTAGGGGCGGCGGGCTACACCTTC. It encodes CASSIVGAAGYTF.